Below, 15 T cell receptor beta chains from the same sample are listed, as sequenced in a study of blood T cell repertoires in COVID-19. Sequencing used immunoSEQ multiplex PCR; TCRdb keeps in-frame clones, though not all of them. The data contain fewer than 400,000 clones, around nine tenths of them singletons. Source material: PBMCs or T cells enriched from blood (not recorded which). Receptor source: a woman aged 45 to 65 who had recovered from COVID-19.

This clone appeared many times. The chain uses TRBV7-6 and TRBJ2-5; no firm D call. V was cut by 5 bases and J by 5 bases, with 15 bases left in between. Germline V gene data show CDR1 as SGHVS and CDR2 as FNYEAQ. The CDR3 runs 14 residues. This CDR3 reads CASSALPVAETQYF. The CDR3 DNA reads TGTGCCAGCAGCGCACTGCCGGTAGCTGAGACCCAGTACTTC. Variable domain in full (rest from reference TRBV7-6 and TRBJ2-5): GAGVSQSPRYKVTKRGQDVALRCDPISGHVSLYWYRQALGQGPEFLTYFNYEAQQDKSGLPNDRFSAERPEGSISTLTIQRTEQRDSAMYRCASSALPVAETQYFGPGTRLLVL.

The CDR3 loop is CASRPEAGNKFF. The CDR3 DNA follows: TGTGCCAGCAGGCCTGAAGCAGGGAATAAGTTCTTC. The V call is TRBV6-2 or TRBV6-3, the J call TRBJ2-1; perhaps TRBD1 as D (5 bases). V shed 6 bases and J shed 14 bases, with 17 bases lying between them. The CDR3 is 12 residues long. The germline gives CDR1 MNHEY, CDR2 SVGEGT.

V is TRBV7-8 and J is TRBJ1-1, with 7 bases identical to TRBD1. The junction had 7 bases not matched to a gene; V was cut back by 5 bases and J by 1 base. This CDR3 contains 15 residues. Germline V gene data show CDR1 as SGHVS and CDR2 as FQNEAQ. CDR3 coding DNA: TGTGCCAGCAGCCCGCCCAACAGGGGGAACACTGAAGCTTTCTTT. Its protein product is CASSPPNRGNTEAFF. Complete variable domain (other parts from reference TRBV7-8 and TRBJ1-1): GAGVSQSPRYKVAKRGQDVALRCDPISGHVSLFWYQQALGQGPEFLTYFQNEAQLDKSGLPSDRFFAERPEGSVSTLKIQRTQQEDSAVYLCASSPPNRGNTEAFFGQGTRLTVV.

This clone showed up just once. A single base separates this from a much larger clone, so it may be a read error. The rearrangement links TRBV6-5 to TRBJ1-2, with a possible D match to TRBD1 (6 bases). This CDR3 region has 13 residues. Germline V lookup: CDR1 MNHEY, CDR2 SVGAGI. Trimming removed 4 bases from V and 2 bases from J, with 8 bases in between. CDR3 amino acids: CASSSGQNYGYTF. The CDR3 DNA follows: TGTGCCAGCAGTTCCGGACAGAACTATGGCTACACCTTC.

This sequence joins TRBV5-1 and TRBJ2-7; possible D gene TRBD1, 6 bases. The CDR3 has 13 residues. Between the trimmed V and J ends, which lost 0 bases and 5 bases, there was a span of 9 bases. Germline V CDR1 and CDR2: SGHRS, YFSETQ. CDR3 loop: CASSLDRAHEQYF. The CDR3 coding sequence is TGCGCCAGCAGCTTGGACAGGGCCCACGAGCAGTACTTC.

This clone came up once. The chain couples TRBV5-1 to TRBJ1-6; the D is unclear. Trimming pared 4 bases from V and 7 bases from J, leaving 15 bases between. The length of the CDR3 is 15 residues. Germline CDR1 reads SGHRS; CDR2 reads YFSETQ. CDR3 region: CASSPAKRLNSPLHF. The DNA of the CDR3 is TGCGCCAGCAGCCCTGCGAAACGGTTAAATTCACCCCTCCACTTT.

The rearrangement links TRBV28 to TRBJ1-5; D possibly corresponds to TRBD1 (6 bases). Trimming took off 4 bases at V and 0 bases at J, with 13 bases between the two ends. Germline V lookup: CDR1 MDHEN, CDR2 SYDVKM. This CDR3 is 16 amino acids long. The CDR3 here is CASSSGTPHSNQPQHF. The CDR3 region has the DNA TGTGCCAGCAGTTCCGGGACACCCCATAGCAATCAGCCCCAGCATTTT.

The chain is built from TRBV27 and TRBJ2-1, with 8 bases aligning to TRBD2. Trimming removed 4 bases from V and 3 bases from J; junction bases left unmatched: 5. The CDR3 covers 15 residues. Germline CDR1 MNHEY, CDR2 SMNVEV (reference sequence). The CDR3 region has the DNA TGTGCCAGCAGTTCCGGGACTAGTCTCTACAATGAGCAGTTCTTC. The encoded protein is CASSSGTSLYNEQFF.

The chain employs TRBV27 and TRBJ1-6; D call uncertain. Germline V gene lookup returns CDR1 MNHEY and CDR2 SMNVEV (reference sequence). V dropped 5 bases and J dropped 0 bases, with 14 bases sitting between them. CDR3 length: 17 residues. The CDR3 bases are TGTGCCAGCAGTCCAACAGAAATAAGCTCCTATAATTCACCCCTCCACTTT. Its translation: CASSPTEISSYNSPLHF.

This clone was counted a single time. The chain employs TRBV10-3 and TRBJ1-1, with TRBD1 as a possible D gene (5 bases). V was clipped by 11 bases and J by 6 bases, with 22 bases between them. The germline CDR1 and CDR2 sequences are ENHRY and SYGVKD. CDR3 length: 14 residues. The CDR3 sequence: CAAKYTDSGSEAFF. DNA for the CDR3: TGTGCCGCCAAATACACCGACAGTGGCTCTGAAGCTTTCTTT.

The chain recombines TRBV5-1 with TRBJ2-2; no firm D call. Germline lookup yields CDR1 SGHRS and CDR2 YFSETQ. This CDR3 comprises 15 residues. With 2 bases removed from V and 1 base from J, the gap between germline ends came to 9 bases. The CDR3 DNA reads TGCGCCAGCAGCTTAGGCAGGCAGAACACCGGGGAGCTGTTTTTT. As protein: CASSLGRQNTGELFF.

The chain carries TRBV5-1 and TRBJ1-2; TRBD1 matches 9 bases. Germline V gene lookup returns CDR1 SGHRS and CDR2 YFSETQ. V shed 4 bases, J shed 5 bases, and the junction held 9 bases outside the gene matches. The CDR3 sequence is 15 residues long. CDR3 protein: CASSEDTGGAYGYTF. The CDR3 nucleotides read TGCGCCAGCAGCGAAGACACAGGGGGCGCTTATGGCTACACCTTC.

The chain uses TRBV6-5 and TRBJ1-6, with unresolved D. Trimming left V 7 bases short and J 0 bases short, with 10 bases between. The CDR3 contains 15 residues. From germline, CDR1 is MNHEY and CDR2 SVGAGI. For the CDR3, the DNA is TGTGCCAGCATAATCATCAGCTCCTATAATTCACCCCTCCACTTT. Amino acids: CASIIISSYNSPLHF.

This rearrangement joins TRBV27 to TRBJ2-1, with 10 bases aligning to TRBD2. Germline CDR1 and CDR2: MNHEY and SMNVEV (reference sequence). The J segment lost 6 bases and the V segment lost 0 bases, leaving 2 bases of the junction unmatched. The CDR3 extends over 15 amino acids. The CDR3 nucleotides are TGTGCCAGCAGTTTATCAGCGGGGGGGCTCAATGAGCAGTTCTTC. It is translated as CASSLSAGGLNEQFF.

V is TRBV2 and J is TRBJ1-5; TRBD1 agrees at 8 bases. Trimming cost V 6 bases and J 11 bases; bases outside gene matches: 9. The germline V gene has CDR1 SNHLY and CDR2 FYNNEI. CDR3 length: 13 residues. CDR3 bases: TGTGCCAGCAGGGACAGGGTGGGTTCGTCCCAGCATTTT. Amino acid sequence: CASRDRVGSSQHF. Full variable domain (outside the CDR3, taken from reference TRBV2 and TRBJ1-5): EPEVTQTPSHQVTQMGQEVILRCVPISNHLYFYWYRQILGQKVEFLVSFYNNEISEKSEIFDDQFSVERPDGSNFTLKIRSTKLEDSAMYFCASRDRVGSSQHFGDGTRLSIL.